Listed below are T cell receptor beta chains from one sample, sequenced in a study of cytomegalovirus exposure and HLA in healthy donors. Repertoires were generated with immunoSEQ multiplex PCR, while TCRdb's copy carries only in-frame clones and drops some. The table includes some 140,000 clones, 70% to 75% detected once. The sample was PBMCs. The receptors originated from a woman aged 40 to 50 in good health and CMV-seronegative. The CDR3 runs from the conserved cysteine through the conserved F or W. Each record gives: clone size, J gene, D gene, V gene, CDR3 DNA, CDR3 protein. A D gene is named only where the DNA matches it firmly. Clone size, where shown, is once, few, many, or a class for clones that have expanded.

.	TRBJ1-3	TRBD1	TRBV5-6	TGTGCCAGCAGCTTCGGACAGGGGGCAAACACCATATATTTT	CASSFGQGANTIYF
.	TRBJ2-2	.	TRBV5-6	TGTGCCAGCAGCTTAGGAGGTACCGGGGAGCTGTTTTTT	CASSLGGTGELFF
.	TRBJ2-3	.	TRBV2	TGTGCCAGCGACAGAGCCACAGATACGCAGTATTTT	CASDRATDTQYF
.	TRBJ1-6	.	TRBV7-9	TGTGCCAGCAGCCCAGAGTTTACAGGGCCTTATAATTCACCCCTCCACTTT	CASSPEFTGPYNSPLHF
.	TRBJ2-3	.	TRBV9	TGTGCCAGCAGCAATACAGGGCGGTTCACAGATACGCAGTATTTT	CASSNTGRFTDTQYF
.	TRBJ2-2	.	TRBV28	TGTGCCAGCAGCAGTTTACGGGGGGGCCGGGACAGGGTGTCCGGGGAGCTGTTTTTT	CASSSLRGGRDRVSGELFF
.	TRBJ1-2	.	TRBV10-3	TGTGCCATCAGTGTTGAGTGGAGGTATGGCTACACCTTC	CAISVEWRYGYTF
.	TRBJ1-4	.	TRBV18	TGTGCCAGCTCACCGAACGAGGCAACTAATGAAAAACTGTTTTTT	CASSPNEATNEKLFF
.	TRBJ2-2	TRBD1	TRBV5-4	TGTGCCAGCAGCCCAGGGGGCAGGGACACCGGGGAGCTGTTTTTT	CASSPGGRDTGELFF
.	TRBJ1-2	.	TRBV4-2	TGTGCCAGCAGCCAAGATTTGTCGTATGGCTACACCTTC	CASSQDLSYGYTF
.	TRBJ2-2	TRBD2	TRBV4-2	TGTGCCAGCAGCCAAGTAGCTAGCGGGGGGGCCGGGGAGCTGTTTTTT	CASSQVASGGAGELFF
few	TRBJ1-1	TRBD1	TRBV29-1	TGCAGCGTTGAGAGGGACAGCCTGAACACTGAAGCTTTCTTT	CSVERDSLNTEAFF
.	TRBJ1-5	.	TRBV19	TGTGCCAGTAGTATAGCGGGGGGCCGGGGCAATCAGCCCCAGCATTTT	CASSIAGGRGNQPQHF
.	TRBJ2-5	TRBD1	TRBV5-4	TGTGCCAGCAGCTTAGGGACAGCCCGCCTCCAAGAGACCCAGTACTTC	CASSLGTARLQETQYF
.	TRBJ1-2	.	TRBV28	TGTGCCAGCAGTTTAGGTGCGGGAAACTATGGCTACACCTTC	CASSLGAGNYGYTF
few	TRBJ2-1	.	TRBV10-3	TGTGCCGCCGGCTCCTACAATGAGCAGTTCTTC	CAAGSYNEQFF
.	TRBJ2-1	TRBD2	TRBV19	TGTGCCAGTAGTATAGTACTAGCGGGGAACAATGAGCAGTTCTTC	CASSIVLAGNNEQFF